These 20 T cell receptor beta chains came from one sample sequenced in a study of cytomegalovirus exposure and HLA in healthy donors. Primers: 60 Vbeta forward and 13 Jbeta reverse. Sequencing used immunoSEQ multiplex PCR; TCRdb keeps in-frame clones, though not all of them. Altogether about 130,000 clones are present, around 10% being singletons, with the ten largest covering approximately 1.7%. The specimen was PBMCs. These receptors originate from a man between 50 and 59 years old in good health and CMV-seronegative.

This clone was counted only a few times. The gene calls are TRBV6-5 and TRBJ1-2, with D maybe TRBD1 (6 bases). Germline values: CDR1 MNHEY, CDR2 SVGAGI. Between the trimmed V and J ends, which lost 6 bases and 4 bases, there was a span of 15 bases. The CDR3 covers 14 residues. The DNA for the CDR3 is TGTGCCAGCAGCCTCTACAGGGATACCTATGGCTACACCTTC. It is translated as CASSLYRDTYGYTF.

The sample holds a few counts of this clone. The V call is TRBV2, the J call TRBJ2-1, with D perhaps matching TRBD1 (9 bases). Trimming took off 4 bases at V and 4 bases at J, with 26 bases between the two ends. Germline CDR1 SNHLY, CDR2 FYNNEI. The CDR3 consists of 19 residues. CDR3: CASSAGQGQSGRGYNEQFF. The CDR3 nucleotides read TGTGCCAGCAGTGCTGGACAGGGGCAGAGCGGGAGAGGATACAATGAGCAGTTCTTC.

This clone was picked up a small number of times. The rearrangement links TRBV6-5 to TRBJ1-3, with a tentative D call TRBD1 (6 bases). CDR3 length equals 15 residues. V lost 0 bases and J 2 bases, leaving 8 bases between the germline ends. The germline CDR1 and CDR2 sequences are MNHEY and SVGAGI. The CDR3 bases are TGTGCCAGCAGTTACTCGGGACAAACTGGAAACACCATATATTTT. As protein: CASSYSGQTGNTIYF.

This clone occurred a few times. The rearrangement uses TRBV19 and TRBJ2-2; TRBD1 agrees at 9 bases. The CDR3 runs 16 residues. Trimming took 5 bases from V and 2 from J; bases not matched to a gene: 6. The V gene's germline CDR1 is LNHDA and CDR2 SQIVND (reference sequence). CDR3 loop: CASSRGQGLNTGELFF. The CDR3 nucleotides are TGTGCCAGTAGTCGAGGACAGGGGCTTAACACCGGGGAGCTGTTTTTT. Using reference TRBV19 and TRBJ2-2 for the parts outside the CDR3, the full variable domain is DGGITQSPKYLFRKEGQNVTLSCEQNLNHDAMYWYRQDPGQGLRLIYYSQIVNDFQKGDIAEGYSVSREKKESFPLTVTSAQKNPTAFYLCASSRGQGLNTGELFFGEGSRLTVL.

This clone was detected a few times. This chain joins TRBV5-1 and TRBJ2-5, with 7 positions matching TRBD1. Trimming removed 4 bases from V and 2 bases from J; junction bases left unmatched: 5. Germline CDR1 reads SGHRS; CDR2 reads YFSETQ. There are 14 residues in the CDR3. CDR3 sequence (DNA): TGCGCCAGCAGCCCCGGCAGGGGGCAAGAGACCCAGTACTTC. This translates into CASSPGRGQETQYF.

A few counts support this clone. The V and J genes are TRBV6-1 and TRBJ1-5; 10 bases align to TRBD1. Trimming cost V 6 bases and J 5 bases; bases outside gene matches: 7. CDR3 length: 15 residues. Per the germline V gene, CDR1 is MNHNS and CDR2 is SASEGT. The CDR3 DNA follows: TGTGCCAGCAGCCCACCCGGGACAGGGGATCAGCCCCAGCATTTT. It specifies CASSPPGTGDQPQHF.

The genes are TRBV18 and TRBJ1-1; maybe TRBD1 (6 bases). This CDR3 has 14 amino acids. V was pared by 4 bases and J by 1 base, with 10 bases between. In germline, CDR1 is KGHSH, CDR2 LQKENI. CDR3 sequence reads: CASSLGAGNTEAFF. Here the CDR3 DNA reads TGTGCCAGCTCACTGGGGGCGGGGAACACTGAAGCTTTCTTT. Looking up the rest from reference TRBV18 and TRBJ1-1 gives the full variable domain: NAGVMQNPRHLVRRRGQEARLRCSPMKGHSHVYWYRQLPEEGLKFMVYLQKENIIDESGMPKERFSAEFPKEGPSILRIQQVVRGDSAAYFCASSLGAGNTEAFFGQGTRLTVV.

Written as DNA, the CDR3 is TGCGCCAGCAGCTTGGCGCCAGGGTATCAGCCCCAGCATTTT. Encoded protein: CASSLAPGYQPQHF. J is TRBJ1-5 and V is TRBV5-1; tentative D call: TRBD1 (5 bases). Germline-derived CDR1 and CDR2 are SGHRS and YFSETQ. V was trimmed by 0 bases and J by 5 bases, leaving 9 bases between them. The CDR3 has 14 amino acids.

The sample holds a few counts of this clone. This chain joins TRBV28 and TRBJ2-5; 7 bases fit TRBD2. The ends lost 1 base at V and 2 bases at J; junction bases unmatched: 4. From germline, CDR1 is MDHEN and CDR2 SYDVKM. The CDR3 loop spans 15 amino acids. CDR3 DNA: TGTGCCAGCAGTTTATTAGCGGGCCAACAAGAGACCCAGTACTTC. This sequence encodes CASSLLAGQQETQYF. The complete variable domain, with remaining parts taken from reference TRBV28 and TRBJ2-5, reads DVKVTQSSRYLVKRTGEKVFLECVQDMDHENMFWYRQDPGLGLRLIYFSYDVKMKEKGDIPEGYSVSREKKERFSLILESASTNQTSMYLCASSLLAGQQETQYFGPGTRLLVL.

This clone was counted a few times. The gene calls are TRBV4-1 and TRBJ2-1; D might be TRBD2 (6 bases). V gave up 1 base and J gave up 3 bases, with 10 bases separating them. Germline V gives CDR1 MGHRA, CDR2 YSYEKL. The CDR3 is 15 amino acids. The CDR3 region has the DNA TGCGCCAGCAGCCAAGGCTTAGCGGACTACAATGAGCAGTTCTTC. Protein sequence: CASSQGLADYNEQFF.

The V and J genes are TRBV7-9 and TRBJ1-1, with 7 nucleotides matching TRBD1. The V gene end was trimmed by 5 bases and the J gene end by 4 bases; junction bases not matched to a gene: 7. CDR3 length: 14 residues. CDR1 SEHNR and CDR2 FQNEAQ come from the germline V gene (reference sequence). In DNA, the CDR3 is TGTGCCAGCAGCCAACAGGGGATCGGCACTGAAGCTTTCTTT. Translated: CASSQQGIGTEAFF.

Only a few counts were recorded for this clone. This chain connects TRBV11-3 to TRBJ2-4; D is undetermined. This CDR3 has 15 amino acids. The V end was cut by 5 bases, the J end by 1 base, with 12 bases between. Germline V gene sequence: CDR1 SGHNT, CDR2 YENEEA. The CDR3 is CASSPHSGAKNIQYF. For the CDR3, the DNA is TGTGCCAGCAGCCCCCACAGTGGCGCCAAAAACATTCAGTACTTC.

This clone was observed a handful of times. The chain has TRBV27 and TRBJ2-5; the D gene is possibly TRBD2 (6 bases). The CDR3 runs to 18 residues. V was cut by 4 bases and J by 5 bases, with 26 bases left in between. CDR1 and CDR2 (germline): MNHEY, SMNVEV (reference sequence). The CDR3 region has the DNA TGTGCCAGCAGTTCTAGTGCCCCCGGACTATACGGCGGGGAGACCCAGTACTTC. Its translation is CASSSSAPGLYGGETQYF.

The chain employs TRBV28 and TRBJ2-3, with D unresolved. Germline CDR1 is MDHEN and CDR2 is SYDVKM. CDR3 length equals 12 residues. Deletions cut 5 bases from V and 6 bases from J, with 9 bases between. The CDR3 nucleotides are TGTGCCAGCAGTGAGCTTGTGGATACGCAGTATTTT. Its translation is CASSELVDTQYF.

The rearrangement joins TRBV18 to TRBJ2-3, with TRBD2 as a possible D gene (6 bases). The germline V gene encodes CDR1 KGHSH and CDR2 LQKENI. The CDR3 spans 16 residues. V was trimmed by 3 bases and J by 4 bases, leaving 17 bases between them. The CDR3 DNA sequence: TGTGCCAGCTCACCCCCTGGAGGGGATAGTGCAGATACGCAGTATTTT. Translated: CASSPPGGDSADTQYF.

The chain couples TRBV6-6 to TRBJ2-7; the match to TRBD2 covers 7 bases. The CDR3 has 15 residues. V trimming: 2 bases; J trimming: 2 bases; junction bases outside the gene matches: 6. Germline CDR1 is MNHNY and CDR2 is SVGAGI (reference sequence). The DNA for the CDR3 is TGTGCCAGCAGTTACAATAGCGGGCCAGCCTACGAGCAGTACTTC. Residues: CASSYNSGPAYEQYF.

This clone turned up a few times. V usage is TRBV7-9 and J usage is TRBJ2-7, with a tentative D call TRBD1 (5 bases). CDR3 length: 15 amino acids. Germline V gene sequence: CDR1 SEHNR, CDR2 FQNEAQ (reference sequence). V lost 4 bases and J lost 6, with 19 bases in between. CDR3 coding DNA: TGTGCCAGCAGCTCAACGATGGACATCGACTCCGAGCAGTACTTC. Translation: CASSSTMDIDSEQYF. The variable domain in full, with the rest retrieved from reference TRBV7-9 and TRBJ2-7, is DTGVSQNPRHKITKRGQNVTFRCDPISEHNRLYWYRQTLGQGPEFLTYFQNEAQLEKSRLLSDRFSAERPKGSFSTLEIQRTEQGDSAMYLCASSSTMDIDSEQYFGPGTRLTVT.

This clone has a handful of counts. Written as DNA, the CDR3 is TGTGCCAGCAGCTTGGTCCAGCGGGGGGCCCACGGGCAGTTCTTC. It yields the protein CASSLVQRGAHGQFF. The chain has TRBV5-6 and TRBJ2-1, with TRBD2 identical over 9 bases. V lost 0 bases to trimming and J lost 12 bases; unmatched junction nucleotides: 10. Germline values: CDR1 SGHDT, CDR2 YYEEEE. This CDR3 contains 15 residues.

This clone showed up just a few times. The chain has TRBV6-1 and TRBJ1-2; 7 nucleotides align to TRBD1. The CDR3 is made up of 14 amino acids. CDR1 is MNHNS, CDR2 SASEGT, per germline. The ends lost 10 bases at V and 4 bases at J; junction bases unmatched: 12. The CDR3 reads CANRPEWDSYGYTF. CDR3 in DNA: TGTGCCAATCGACCGGAGTGGGACAGCTATGGCTACACCTTC.

This clone was counted between two and nine times. The V call is TRBV28, the J call TRBJ1-1; a possible D gene is TRBD1 (6 bases). Looked up from germline, CDR1 is MDHEN and CDR2 is SYDVKM. V shed 8 bases and J shed 0 bases, with 16 bases lying between them. The CDR3 is 15 residues long. CDR3 sequence: CASGRGHRMNTEAFF. For the CDR3, the DNA is TGTGCCAGCGGCAGGGGTCACCGTATGAACACTGAAGCTTTCTTT.